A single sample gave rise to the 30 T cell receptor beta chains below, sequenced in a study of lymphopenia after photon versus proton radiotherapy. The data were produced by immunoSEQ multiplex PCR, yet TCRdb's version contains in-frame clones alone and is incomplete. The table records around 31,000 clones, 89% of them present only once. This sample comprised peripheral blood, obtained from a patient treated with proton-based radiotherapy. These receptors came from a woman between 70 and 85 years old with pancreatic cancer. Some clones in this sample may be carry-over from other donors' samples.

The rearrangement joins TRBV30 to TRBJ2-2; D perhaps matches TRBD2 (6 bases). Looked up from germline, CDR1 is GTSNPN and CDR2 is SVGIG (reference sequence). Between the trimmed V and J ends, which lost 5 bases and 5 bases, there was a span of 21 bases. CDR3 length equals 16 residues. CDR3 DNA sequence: TGTGCCTGGTTACCCCTCGGAGGGCCCGGGACCGGGGAGCTGTTTTTT. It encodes CAWLPLGGPGTGELFF.

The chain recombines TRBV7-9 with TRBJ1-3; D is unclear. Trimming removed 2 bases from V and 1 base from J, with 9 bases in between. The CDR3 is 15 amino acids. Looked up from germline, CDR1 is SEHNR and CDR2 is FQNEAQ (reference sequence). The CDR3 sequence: CASSLLKGSGNTIYF. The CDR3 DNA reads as TGTGCCAGCAGCTTATTGAAGGGTTCTGGAAACACCATATATTTT.

The CDR3 protein is CASSSGRNTEAFF. The CDR3, as DNA: TGTGCCAGCTCATCGGGACGGAACACTGAAGCTTTCTTT. This rearrangement joins TRBV18 to TRBJ1-1; possible D gene TRBD1, 5 bases. The CDR3 covers 13 residues. The ends were cut back, 5 bases at V and 1 base at J, with 8 bases in the middle. Germline CDR1 KGHSH, CDR2 LQKENI.

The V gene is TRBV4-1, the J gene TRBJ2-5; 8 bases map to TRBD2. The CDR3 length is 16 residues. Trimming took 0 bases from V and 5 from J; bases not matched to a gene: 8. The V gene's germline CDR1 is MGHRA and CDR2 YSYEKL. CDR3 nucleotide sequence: TGCGCCAGCAGCCAAGATTTCGGGAGGGCCAGGGAGACCCAGTACTTC. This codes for CASSQDFGRARETQYF.

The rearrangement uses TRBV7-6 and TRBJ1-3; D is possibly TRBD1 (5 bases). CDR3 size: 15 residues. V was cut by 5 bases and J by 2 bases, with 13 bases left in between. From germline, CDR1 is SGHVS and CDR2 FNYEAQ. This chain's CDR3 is CASSPRDVTGNTIYF. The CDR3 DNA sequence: TGTGCCAGCAGCCCCCGGGACGTTACTGGAAACACCATATATTTT.

The CDR3 DNA reads TGTGCCAGCAGCTTAGGGTGGCGATACGAGCAGTACTTC. Translation gives CASSLGWRYEQYF. V usage is TRBV7-6 and J usage is TRBJ2-7; D uncertain. CDR1 and CDR2 from the germline V gene are SGHVS and FNYEAQ. The V and J ends lost 1 base and 4 bases respectively, with 8 bases between them. The length of the CDR3 is 13 residues. The whole variable domain, remainder taken from reference TRBV7-6 and TRBJ2-7, is GAGVSQSPRYKVTKRGQDVALRCDPISGHVSLYWYRQALGQGPEFLTYFNYEAQQDKSGLPNDRFSAERPEGSISTLTIQRTEQRDSAMYRCASSLGWRYEQYFGPGTRLTVT.

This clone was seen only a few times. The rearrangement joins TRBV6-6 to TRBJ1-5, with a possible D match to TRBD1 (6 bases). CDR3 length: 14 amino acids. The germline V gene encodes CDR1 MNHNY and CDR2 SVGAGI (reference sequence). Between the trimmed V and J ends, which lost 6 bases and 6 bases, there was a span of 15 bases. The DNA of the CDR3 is TGTGCCAGCAGCCCCCCCGGGGGCGGTCAGCCCCAGCATTTT. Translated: CASSPPGGGQPQHF.

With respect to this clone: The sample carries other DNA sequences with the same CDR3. CDR3 nucleotide sequence: TGTGCCAGCAGCTTGGGGCAGGGAAGCTCCTACGAGCAGTACTTC. Its protein is CASSLGQGSSYEQYF. V is TRBV5-4 and J is TRBJ2-7; D possibly corresponds to TRBD1 (5 bases). The germline V gene has CDR1 SGHNT and CDR2 YYREEE (reference sequence). Trimming removed 0 bases at V and 0 bases at J, with 10 bases between. This CDR3 has 15 residues.

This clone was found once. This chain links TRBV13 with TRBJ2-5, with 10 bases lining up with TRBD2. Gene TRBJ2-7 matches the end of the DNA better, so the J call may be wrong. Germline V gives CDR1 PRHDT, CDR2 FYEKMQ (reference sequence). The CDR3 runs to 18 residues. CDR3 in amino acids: CASSPPQLSGRESYEQYF. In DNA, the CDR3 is TGTGCCAGCAGCCCCCCTCAACTCAGCGGGAGGGAATCCTACGAGCAGTACTTC.

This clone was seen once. DNA for the CDR3: TGCGCCAGCGGGCTAGCGGTTAACACCGGGGAGCTGTTTTTT. Its protein product is CASGLAVNTGELFF. This chain joins TRBV5-1 and TRBJ2-2; TRBD2 agrees at 7 bases. The CDR3 is 14 residues long. Trimming at V came to 7 bases and at J to 2 bases, leaving 5 bases not matched to a gene. Germline V lookup: CDR1 SGHRS, CDR2 YFSETQ.

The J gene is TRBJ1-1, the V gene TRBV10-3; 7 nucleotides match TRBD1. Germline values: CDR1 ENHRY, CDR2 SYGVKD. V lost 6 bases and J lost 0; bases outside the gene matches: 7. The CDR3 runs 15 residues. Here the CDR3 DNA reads TGTGCCATCAGAAAGGACAGGTCACTGAACACTGAAGCTTTCTTT. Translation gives CAIRKDRSLNTEAFF.

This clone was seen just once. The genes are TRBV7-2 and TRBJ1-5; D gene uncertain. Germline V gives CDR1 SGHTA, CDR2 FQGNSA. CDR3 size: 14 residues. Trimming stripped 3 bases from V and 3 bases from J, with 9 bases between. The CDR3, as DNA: TGTGCCAGCAGCTTGAGTCCGATCAATCAGCCCCAGCATTTT. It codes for CASSLSPINQPQHF.

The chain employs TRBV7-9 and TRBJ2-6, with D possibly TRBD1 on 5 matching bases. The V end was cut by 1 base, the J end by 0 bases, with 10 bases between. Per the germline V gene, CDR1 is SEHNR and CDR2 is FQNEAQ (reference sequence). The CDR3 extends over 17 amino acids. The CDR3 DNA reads TGTGCCAGCAGCTTAGGACAGCCTTACTCTGGGGCCAACGTCCTGACTTTC. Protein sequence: CASSLGQPYSGANVLTF.

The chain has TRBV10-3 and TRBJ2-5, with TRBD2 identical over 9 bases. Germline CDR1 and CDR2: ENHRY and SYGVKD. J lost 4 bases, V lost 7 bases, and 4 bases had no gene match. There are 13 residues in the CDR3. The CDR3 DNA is TGTGCCATCACCACGGGACTAGCAGAGACCCAGTACTTC. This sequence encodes CAITTGLAETQYF.

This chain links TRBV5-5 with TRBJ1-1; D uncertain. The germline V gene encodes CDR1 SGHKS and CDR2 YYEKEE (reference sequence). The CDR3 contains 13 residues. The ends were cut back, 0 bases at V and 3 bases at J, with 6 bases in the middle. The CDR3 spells CASSLVVYTEAFF. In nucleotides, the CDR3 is TGTGCCAGCAGCTTGGTGGTTTACACTGAAGCTTTCTTT. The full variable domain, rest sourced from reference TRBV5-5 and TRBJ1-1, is DAGVTQSPTHLIKTRGQQVTLRCSPISGHKSVSWYQQVLGQGPQFIFQYYEKEERGRGNFPDRFSARQFPNYSSELNVNALLLGDSALYLCASSLVVYTEAFFGQGTRLTVV.

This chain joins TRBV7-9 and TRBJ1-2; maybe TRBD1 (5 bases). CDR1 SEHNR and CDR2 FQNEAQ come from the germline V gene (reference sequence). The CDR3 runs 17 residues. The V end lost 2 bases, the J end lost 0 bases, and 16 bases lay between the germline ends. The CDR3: CASSLLKIVTANYGYTF. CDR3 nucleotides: TGTGCCAGCAGCTTACTTAAGATAGTGACAGCTAACTATGGCTACACCTTC.

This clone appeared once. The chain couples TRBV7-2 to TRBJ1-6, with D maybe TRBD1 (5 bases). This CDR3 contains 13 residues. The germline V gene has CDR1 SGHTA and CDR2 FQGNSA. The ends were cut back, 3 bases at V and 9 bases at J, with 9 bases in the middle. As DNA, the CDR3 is TGTGCCAGCAGCTTGGGACTAGGTTCACCCCTCCACTTT. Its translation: CASSLGLGSPLHF.

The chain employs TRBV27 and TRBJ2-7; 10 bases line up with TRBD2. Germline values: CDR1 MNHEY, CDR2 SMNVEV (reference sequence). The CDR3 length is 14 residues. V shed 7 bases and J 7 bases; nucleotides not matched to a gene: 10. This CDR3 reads CASKGLARREEQYF. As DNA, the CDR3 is TGTGCCAGCAAGGGACTAGCGAGGCGCGAAGAGCAGTACTTC.

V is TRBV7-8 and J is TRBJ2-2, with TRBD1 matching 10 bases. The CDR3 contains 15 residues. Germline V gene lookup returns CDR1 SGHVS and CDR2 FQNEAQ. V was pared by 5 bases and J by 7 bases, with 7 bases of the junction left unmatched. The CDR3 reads CASSTSGTGDGELFF. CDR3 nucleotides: TGTGCCAGCAGCACCTCTGGGACAGGGGACGGGGAGCTGTTTTTT.

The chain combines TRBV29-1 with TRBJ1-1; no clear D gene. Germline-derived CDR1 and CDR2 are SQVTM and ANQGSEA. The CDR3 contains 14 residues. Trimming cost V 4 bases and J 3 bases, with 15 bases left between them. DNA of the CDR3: TGCAGCGTTGTTTGGCGGATGTGGGACACTGAAGCTTTCTTT. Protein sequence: CSVVWRMWDTEAFF.

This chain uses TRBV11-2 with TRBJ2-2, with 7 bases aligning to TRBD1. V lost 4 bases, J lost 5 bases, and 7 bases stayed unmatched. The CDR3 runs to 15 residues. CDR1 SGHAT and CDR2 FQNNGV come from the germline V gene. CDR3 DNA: TGTGCCAGCAGCTCCCGGACAGGCGCGACCGGGGAGCTGTTTTTT. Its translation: CASSSRTGATGELFF.

CDR3 sequence: CASSYREGGYTF. CDR3 DNA: TGTGCCAGCAGTTACAGGGAGGGTGGCTACACCTTC. The chain is built from TRBV6-5 and TRBJ1-2; D ambiguous. The length of the CDR3 is 12 residues. Germline CDR1 is MNHEY and CDR2 is SVGAGI. V was trimmed by 2 bases and J by 7 bases, leaving 8 bases between them.

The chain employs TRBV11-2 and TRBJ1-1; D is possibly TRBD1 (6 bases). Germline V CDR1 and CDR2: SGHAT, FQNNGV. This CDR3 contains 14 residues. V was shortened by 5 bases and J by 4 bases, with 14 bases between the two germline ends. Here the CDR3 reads CASSPQQGRTEAFF. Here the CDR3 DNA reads TGTGCCAGCAGCCCTCAGCAGGGGCGCACTGAAGCTTTCTTT.

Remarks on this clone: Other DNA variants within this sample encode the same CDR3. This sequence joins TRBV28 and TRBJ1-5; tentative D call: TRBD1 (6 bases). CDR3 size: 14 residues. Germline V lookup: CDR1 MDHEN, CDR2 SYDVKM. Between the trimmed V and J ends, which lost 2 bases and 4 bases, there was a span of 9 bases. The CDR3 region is CASSLVQGNQPQHF. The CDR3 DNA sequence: TGTGCCAGCAGTTTAGTCCAGGGGAATCAGCCCCAGCATTTT.

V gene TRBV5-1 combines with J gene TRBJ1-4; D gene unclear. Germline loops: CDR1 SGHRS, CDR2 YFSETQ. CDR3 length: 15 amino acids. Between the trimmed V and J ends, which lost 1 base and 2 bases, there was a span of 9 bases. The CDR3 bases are TGCGCCAGCAGCTTGATGGGAGGGACTAATGAAAAACTGTTTTTT. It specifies CASSLMGGTNEKLFF. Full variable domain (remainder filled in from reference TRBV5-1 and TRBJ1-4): KAGVTQTPRYLIKTRGQQVTLSCSPISGHRSVSWYQQTPGQGLQFLFEYFSETQRNKGNFPGRFSGRQFSNSRSEMNVSTLELGDSALYLCASSLMGGTNEKLFFGSGTQLSVL.

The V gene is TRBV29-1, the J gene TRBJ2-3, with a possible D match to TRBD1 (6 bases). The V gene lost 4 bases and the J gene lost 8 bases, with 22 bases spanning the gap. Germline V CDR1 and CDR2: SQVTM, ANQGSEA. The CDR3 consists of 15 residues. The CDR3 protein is CSVVLLWQGSRTQYF. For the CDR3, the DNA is TGCAGCGTTGTTCTTTTATGGCAGGGGTCGCGTACGCAGTATTTT.

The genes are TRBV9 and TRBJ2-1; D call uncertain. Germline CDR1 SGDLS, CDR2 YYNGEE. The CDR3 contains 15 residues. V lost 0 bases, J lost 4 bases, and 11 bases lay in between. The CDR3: CASSVADSRYNEQFF. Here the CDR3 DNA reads TGTGCCAGCAGCGTAGCTGATAGCCGATACAATGAGCAGTTCTTC. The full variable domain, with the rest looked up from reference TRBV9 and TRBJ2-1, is DSGVTQTPKHLITATGQRVTLRCSPRSGDLSVYWYQQSLDQGLQFLIQYYNGEERAKGNILERFSAQQFPDLHSELNLSSLELGDSALYFCASSVADSRYNEQFFGPGTRLTVL.

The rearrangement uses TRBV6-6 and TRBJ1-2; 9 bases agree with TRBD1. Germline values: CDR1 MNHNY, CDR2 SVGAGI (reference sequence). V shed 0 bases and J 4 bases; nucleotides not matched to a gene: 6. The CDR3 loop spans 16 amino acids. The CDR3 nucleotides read TGTGCCAGCAGTTACTCGATCGGACAGGGGTCCTATGGCTACACCTTC. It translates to CASSYSIGQGSYGYTF.

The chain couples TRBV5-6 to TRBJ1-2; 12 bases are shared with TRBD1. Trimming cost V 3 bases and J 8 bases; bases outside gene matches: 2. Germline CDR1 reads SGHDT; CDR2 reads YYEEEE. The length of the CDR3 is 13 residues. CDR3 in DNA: TGTGCCAGCAGCTGGGACAGGGGGCAAGGCTACACCTTC. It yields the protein CASSWDRGQGYTF.

The CDR3 coding sequence is TGTGCCAGTACAGGGGGGCGGGAGACCCAGTACTTC. Residues: CASTGGRETQYF. J is TRBJ2-5 and V is TRBV6-1, with 8 bases that match TRBD1. Trimming cost V 9 bases and J 5 bases; bases outside gene matches: 5. CDR3 length equals 12 residues. Germline CDR1 and CDR2: MNHNS and SASEGT.